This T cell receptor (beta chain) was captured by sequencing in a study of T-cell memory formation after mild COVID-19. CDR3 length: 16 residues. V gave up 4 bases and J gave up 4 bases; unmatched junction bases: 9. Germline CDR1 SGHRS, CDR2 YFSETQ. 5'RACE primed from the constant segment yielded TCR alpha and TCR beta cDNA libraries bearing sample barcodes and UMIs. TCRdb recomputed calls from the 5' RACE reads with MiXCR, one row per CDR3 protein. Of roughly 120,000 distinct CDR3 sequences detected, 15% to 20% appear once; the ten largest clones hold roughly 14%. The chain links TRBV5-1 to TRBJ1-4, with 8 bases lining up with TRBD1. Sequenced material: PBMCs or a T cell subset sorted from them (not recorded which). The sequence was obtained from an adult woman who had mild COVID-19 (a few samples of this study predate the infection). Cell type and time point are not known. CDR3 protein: CASSQLGQGVNEKLFF. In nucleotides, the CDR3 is TGCGCCAGCAGCCAGCTTGGACAGGGCGTTAATGAAAAACTGTTTTTT.